The 12 T cell receptor beta chains listed next were all sequenced from one sample in a study of T cell responses to AZD1222 COVID-19 vaccine. Profiling relied on immunoSEQ multiplex PCR, and the TCRdb table lists in-frame clones only, not all of them. The table lists roughly 120,000 clones, roughly 90% of them singletons. Source: peripheral blood, taken on day 0 of AZD1222 vaccination. The source is an adult in good health.

A remark on this clone: The sample contains more than one DNA sequence encoding this CDR3. The rearrangement links TRBV18 to TRBJ2-3, with D unclear. V lost 6 bases to trimming and J lost 0 bases, with 4 bases between them. Looked up from germline, CDR1 is KGHSH and CDR2 is LQKENI. The CDR3 is 12 residues long. The CDR3 loop is CASSPSTDTQYF. The CDR3 DNA sequence: TGTGCCAGCTCGCCAAGCACAGATACGCAGTATTTT.

The chain links TRBV15 to TRBJ2-7; tentative D call: TRBD2 (5 bases). CDR1 LNHNV and CDR2 YYDKDF come from the germline V gene (reference sequence). Trimming stripped 5 bases from V and 0 bases from J, with 14 bases between. The CDR3 length is 15 residues. The DNA for the CDR3 is TGTGCCACCAGCCGGACCCCCGGGATCTCCTACGAGCAGTACTTC. This encodes CATSRTPGISYEQYF.

This clone occurred once. The chain recombines TRBV7-3 with TRBJ1-5; no reliable D call. The CDR3 sequence is 15 residues long. The ends were cut back, 0 bases at V and 6 bases at J, with 12 bases in the middle. Per germline, CDR1 SGHTA and CDR2 FQGTGA. The CDR3 nucleotides are TGTGCCAGCAGCTTAACCCCGGGCGGTGGTCAGCCCCAGCATTTT. Amino acids: CASSLTPGGGQPQHF.

V is TRBV5-1 and J is TRBJ2-2; D may be TRBD1 (5 bases). Trimming left V 0 bases short and J 6 bases short, with 9 bases between. CDR3 size: 14 residues. Germline V gives CDR1 SGHRS, CDR2 YFSETQ. DNA of the CDR3: TGCGCCAGCAGCTTGGGGCAGGGCGCCGGGGAGCTGTTTTTT. Residues: CASSLGQGAGELFF.

This clone was picked up one time. This chain joins TRBV7-2 and TRBJ2-2; D gene ambiguous. Trimming pared 5 bases from V and 4 bases from J, leaving 14 bases between. CDR3 length: 15 residues. Germline values: CDR1 SGHTA, CDR2 FQGNSA. The CDR3 spells CASSAILSPTGELFF. CDR3 nucleotide sequence: TGTGCCAGCAGCGCTATCCTATCCCCCACCGGGGAGCTGTTTTTT.

CDR3 sequence: CASSFSYNEQFF. The CDR3 DNA reads as TGTGCCAGCAGCTTCTCCTACAATGAGCAGTTCTTC. The chain uses TRBV3-1 (or the pseudogene TRBV3-2) and TRBJ2-1; D remains ambiguous. Trimming removed 5 bases at V and 0 bases at J, with 2 bases between. The CDR3 totals 12 residues. The germline V gene has CDR1 LGHDT and CDR2 YNNKEL (reference sequence).

The chain joins TRBV13 to TRBJ1-2, with TRBD1 identical over 7 bases. The CDR3 loop spans 14 amino acids. J lost 4 bases, V lost 7 bases, and 9 bases had no gene match. Germline-derived CDR1 and CDR2 are PRHDT and FYEKMQ (reference sequence). The CDR3 DNA reads as TGTGCCAGCACCAGACAGGGACGCCCCTATGGCTACACCTTC. Translation: CASTRQGRPYGYTF. The variable domain in full, with the rest retrieved from reference TRBV13 and TRBJ1-2, is AAGVIQSPRHLIKEKRETATLKCYPIPRHDTVYWYQQGPGQDPQFLISFYEKMQSDKGSIPDRFSAQQFSDYHSELNMSSLELGDSALYFCASTRQGRPYGYTFGSGTRLTVV.

The chain carries TRBV6-5 and TRBJ2-1; D might be TRBD1 (5 bases). V was shortened by 6 bases and J by 4 bases, with 16 bases between the two germline ends. The V gene's germline CDR1 is MNHEY and CDR2 SVGAGI. CDR3 size: 15 residues. As DNA, the CDR3 is TGTGCCAGCAGCCTACAGGACACGCAATACAATGAGCAGTTCTTC. It translates to CASSLQDTQYNEQFF.

The chain carries TRBV7-3 and TRBJ1-1; perhaps TRBD1 as D (6 bases). The CDR3 runs 13 residues. V was shortened by 6 bases and J by 1 base, with 9 bases between the two germline ends. Germline V gene sequence: CDR1 SGHTA, CDR2 FQGTGA. For the CDR3, the DNA is TGTGCCAGCAGTTCACAGGGGAACACTGAAGCTTTCTTT. As protein: CASSSQGNTEAFF.

The chain recombines TRBV18 with TRBJ1-5, with TRBD1 identical over 10 bases. Germline V gene data show CDR1 as KGHSH and CDR2 as LQKENI. The CDR3 covers 16 residues. V shed 5 bases, J shed 7 bases, and the junction held 11 bases outside the gene matches. The CDR3: CASSSLDRGRGQPQHF. DNA of the CDR3: TGTGCCAGCTCATCACTAGACAGGGGGCGAGGACAGCCCCAGCATTTT.

CDR3 sequence: CASSLKDRGSYGYTF. The CDR3 DNA is TGTGCCAGCAGTTTAAAGGACAGGGGGAGCTATGGCTACACCTTC. This sequence joins TRBV27 and TRBJ1-2; 10 bases are a match to TRBD1. The CDR3 extends over 15 amino acids. The ends lost 2 bases at V and 4 bases at J; junction bases unmatched: 4. The germline CDR1 and CDR2 sequences are MNHEY and SMNVEV (reference sequence).

This chain connects TRBV9 to TRBJ1-6, with D uncertain. Looked up from germline, CDR1 is SGDLS and CDR2 is YYNGEE. This CDR3 comprises 14 residues. Trimming left V 0 bases short and J 5 bases short, with 6 bases between. CDR3 in amino acids: CASSVEQNNSPLHF. The DNA of the CDR3 is TGTGCCAGCAGCGTAGAACAGAATAATTCACCCCTCCACTTT.